The 15 T cell receptor beta chains reported below all come from one sample, sequenced in a study of T-cell reconstitution after alpha-beta-depleted transplantation in children. Preparing the TCRbeta library involved the use of unique molecular identifiers. TCRdb processed the PCR reads anew with MiXCR; each CDR3 protein has one entry. The sample lists about 610,000 distinct CDR3 sequences, roughly 10% seen once, with less than 5% in the top ten. The source was PBMCs from the stem cell graft donor, collected from the stem cell graft. The receptor source for this set is a human donor who donated a stem cell graft to a child with acute myeloid leukemia.

This clonotype was counted at least ten times. V and J are TRBV5-1 and TRBJ1-2, with 7 bases identical to TRBD1. The V gene's germline CDR1 is SGHRS and CDR2 YFSETQ. V was clipped by 4 bases and J by 8 bases; unmatched bases: 8. CDR3 length: 13 amino acids. CDR3 sequence: CASSADRAEGYTF. The CDR3 region has the DNA TGCGCCAGCAGCGCTGACAGGGCGGAAGGCTACACCTTC.

There are a few counts of this clonotype. The rearrangement uses TRBV29-1 and TRBJ1-2; 8 nucleotides align to TRBD1. Germline CDR1 SQVTM, CDR2 ANQGSEA. There are 15 residues in the CDR3. V gave up 7 bases and J gave up 4 bases; unmatched junction bases: 14. DNA of the CDR3: TGCAGCGCGACCTACGGACAGGGAAGAGGCTATGGCTACACCTTC. Translated, it gives CSATYGQGRGYGYTF.

This clonotype was detected a few times. The chain joins TRBV7-2 to TRBJ2-3; D possibly corresponds to TRBD2 (5 bases). Trimming shortened V by 3 bases and J by 4 bases, and 20 bases separated the two germline ends. Germline V gives CDR1 SGHTA, CDR2 FQGNSA. The CDR3 is 17 residues long. CDR3 residues: CASSFKESFGGADTQYF. CDR3 DNA: TGTGCCAGCAGCTTCAAGGAGTCCTTCGGAGGCGCAGATACGCAGTATTTT.

This clonotype was seen only once. The J gene is TRBJ2-1, the V gene TRBV7-2; D gene unclear. The CDR3 sequence is 14 residues long. V was cut by 4 bases and J by 5 bases, with 12 bases left in between. Per germline, CDR1 SGHTA and CDR2 FQGNSA. The CDR3 region has the DNA TGTGCCAGCAGCTCTTCCCAAGCACACAATGAGCAGTTCTTC. Translated, it gives CASSSSQAHNEQFF.

The genes are TRBV2 and TRBJ2-1; D is undetermined. Trimming left V 5 bases short and J 8 bases short, with 10 bases between. The CDR3 is 12 residues long. Germline V gene sequence: CDR1 SNHLY, CDR2 FYNNEI. Here the CDR3 DNA reads TGTGCCAGCAGTTCGGCGGCCTATGAGCAGTTCTTC. It translates to CASSSAAYEQFF. Looking up the rest from reference TRBV2 and TRBJ2-1 gives the full variable domain: EPEVTQTPSHQVTQMGQEVILRCVPISNHLYFYWYRQILGQKVEFLVSFYNNEISEKSEIFDDQFSVERPDGSNFTLKIRSTKLEDSAMYFCASSSAAYEQFFGPGTRLTVL.

With regard to this clonotype: This may be a read error: a much more frequent sequence differs by one nucleotide. This chain connects TRBV29-1 to TRBJ2-2; 7 bases map to TRBD1. The CDR3 length is 14 residues. CDR1 and CDR2 (germline): SQVTM, ANQGSEA. The CDR3 here is CSVYGTDNTGQLFF. The CDR3 region has the DNA TGCAGCGTCTATGGGACAGATAACACCGGGCAGCTGTTTTTT.

Many counts were recorded for this clonotype. The rearrangement uses TRBV13 and TRBJ2-1, with a weak D call TRBD2 (6 bases). The CDR3 runs 13 residues. The V end lost 2 bases, the J end lost 11 bases, and 13 bases lay between the germline ends. Germline V gives CDR1 PRHDT, CDR2 FYEKMQ (reference sequence). The CDR3: CASSLLTRTKQFF. The CDR3 DNA reads as TGTGCCAGCAGCTTACTGACGCGGACTAAGCAGTTCTTC.

The chain uses TRBV7-2 and TRBJ1-1; D uncertain. Trimming shortened V by 6 bases and J by 0 bases, and 11 bases separated the two germline ends. This CDR3 contains 14 residues. Germline lookup yields CDR1 SGHTA and CDR2 FQGNSA. This CDR3 reads CASSSLGLNTEAFF. In nucleotides, the CDR3 is TGTGCCAGCAGTTCTCTTGGGCTGAACACTGAAGCTTTCTTT.

On this clonotype itself: The conserved final phenylalanine or tryptophan is absent from the CDR3, which likely points to a read error. This chain links TRBV28 with TRBJ2-7; TRBD2 agrees at 7 bases. V dropped 0 bases and J dropped 0; count of bases not matched to a gene: 2. The CDR3 is 15 residues long. Germline-derived CDR1 and CDR2 are MDHEN and SYDVKM. Here the CDR3 DNA reads TGTGCCAGCAGTTTATGGGGGACTACCTCCTACGAGCAGTACTTG. Translated: CASSLWGTTSYEQYL.

The chain couples TRBV2 to TRBJ2-7, with 10 nucleotides matching TRBD1. The V gene's germline CDR1 is SNHLY and CDR2 FYNNEI. The CDR3 covers 13 residues. The V gene end was trimmed by 9 bases and the J gene end by 0 bases; junction bases not matched to a gene: 2. The CDR3 region has the DNA TGTGCCAGAAGGGACAGGGGCTCCTACGAGCAGTACTTC. It is translated as CARRDRGSYEQYF.

The chain is built from TRBV27 and TRBJ2-3, with 11 bases identical to TRBD1. V was pared by 4 bases and J by 4 bases, with 19 bases of the junction left unmatched. The V gene's germline CDR1 is MNHEY and CDR2 SMNVEV (reference sequence). CDR3 length equals 20 residues. The chain's CDR3 is CASSSDRDRGALLTPDTQYF. The CDR3 DNA follows: TGTGCCAGCAGTTCCGATCGGGACAGGGGGGCCTTATTGACACCAGATACGCAGTATTTT.

This clonotype has a handful of counts. The chain recombines TRBV27 with TRBJ1-1; possible D gene TRBD1, 6 bases. V lost 2 bases, J lost 4 bases, and 17 bases lay in between. CDR3 length equals 16 residues. Germline values: CDR1 MNHEY, CDR2 SMNVEV (reference sequence). The DNA for the CDR3 is TGTGCCAGCAGTTTAAGCCCGACCAGGGGATCCACTGAAGCTTTCTTT. The encoded protein is CASSLSPTRGSTEAFF.

The chain carries TRBV30 and TRBJ2-5; D uncertain. The V gene's germline CDR1 is GTSNPN and CDR2 SVGIG (reference sequence). This CDR3 region has 13 residues. Trimming removed 2 bases at V and 0 bases at J, with 7 bases between. The CDR3 DNA reads as TGTGCCTGGAGTTCTGGAAACCAAGAGACCCAGTACTTC. Amino acid sequence: CAWSSGNQETQYF. Variable domain in full (rest from reference TRBV30 and TRBJ2-5): SQTIHQWPATLVQPVGSPLSLECTVEGTSNPNLYWYRQAAGRGLQLLFYSVGIGQISSEVPQNLSASRPQDRQFILSSKKLLLSDSGFYLCAWSSGNQETQYFGPGTRLLVL.

This clonotype was seen at least ten times. This chain uses TRBV2 with TRBJ1-5; D unresolved. V lost 3 bases and J lost 1, with 4 bases in between. The CDR3 has 13 residues. The V gene's germline CDR1 is SNHLY and CDR2 FYNNEI. Here the CDR3 DNA reads TGTGCCAGCAGTGATAACAGCAATCAGCCCCAGCATTTT. Amino acid sequence: CASSDNSNQPQHF.

In its sample, this clonotype was seen a few times. The rearrangement joins TRBV5-1 to TRBJ2-3; D call uncertain. The CDR3 contains 15 residues. Between the trimmed V and J ends, which lost 4 bases and 3 bases, there was a span of 15 bases. The V gene's germline CDR1 is SGHRS and CDR2 YFSETQ. CDR3 in DNA: TGCGCCAGCAGCCCGGTCGACTCGAGGACAGATACGCAGTATTTT. The encoded protein is CASSPVDSRTDTQYF.